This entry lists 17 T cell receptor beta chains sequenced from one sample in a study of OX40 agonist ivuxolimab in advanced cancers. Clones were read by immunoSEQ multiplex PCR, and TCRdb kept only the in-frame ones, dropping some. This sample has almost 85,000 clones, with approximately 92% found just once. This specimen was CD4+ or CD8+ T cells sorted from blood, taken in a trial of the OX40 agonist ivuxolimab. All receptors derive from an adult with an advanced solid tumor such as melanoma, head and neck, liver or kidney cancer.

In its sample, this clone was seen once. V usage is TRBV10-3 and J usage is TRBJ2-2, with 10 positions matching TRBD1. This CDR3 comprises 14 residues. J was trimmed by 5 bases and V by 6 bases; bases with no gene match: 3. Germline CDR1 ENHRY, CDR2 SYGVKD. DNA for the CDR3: TGTGCCATCAGCGGACAGGGGGGGACCGGGGAGCTGTTTTTT. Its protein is CAISGQGGTGELFF.

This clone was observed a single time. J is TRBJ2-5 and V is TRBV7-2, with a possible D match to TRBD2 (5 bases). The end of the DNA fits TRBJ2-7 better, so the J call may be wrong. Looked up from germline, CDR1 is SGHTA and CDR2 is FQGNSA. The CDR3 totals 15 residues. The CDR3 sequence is CASSSDPQRHYEQYF. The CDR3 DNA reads TGTGCCAGCAGCTCGGACCCCCAGCGGCACTACGAGCAGTACTTC.

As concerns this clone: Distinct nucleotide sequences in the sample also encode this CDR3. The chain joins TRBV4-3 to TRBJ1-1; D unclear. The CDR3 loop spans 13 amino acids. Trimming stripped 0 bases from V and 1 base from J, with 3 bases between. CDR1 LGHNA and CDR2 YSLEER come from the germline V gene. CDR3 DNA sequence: TGCGCCAGCAGCCAAGACAGGAACACTGAAGCTTTCTTT. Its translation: CASSQDRNTEAFF.

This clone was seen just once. The CDR3 region is CASRPGGLETQYF. For the CDR3, the DNA is TGCGCCAGCAGACCCGGGGGACTAGAGACCCAGTACTTC. The V call is TRBV4-1, the J call TRBJ2-5, with D possibly being TRBD2 (6 bases). V was trimmed by 6 bases and J by 4 bases, leaving 12 bases between them. The CDR3 is 13 amino acids. Germline V gene data show CDR1 as MGHRA and CDR2 as YSYEKL.

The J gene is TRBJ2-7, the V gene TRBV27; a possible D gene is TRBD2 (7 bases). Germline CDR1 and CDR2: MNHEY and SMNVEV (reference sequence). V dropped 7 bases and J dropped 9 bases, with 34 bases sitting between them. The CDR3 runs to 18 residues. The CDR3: CASKTSTGQRGRVTGQYF. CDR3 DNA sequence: TGTGCCAGCAAAACGTCTACAGGCCAGAGGGGGAGGGTTACGGGGCAGTACTTC.

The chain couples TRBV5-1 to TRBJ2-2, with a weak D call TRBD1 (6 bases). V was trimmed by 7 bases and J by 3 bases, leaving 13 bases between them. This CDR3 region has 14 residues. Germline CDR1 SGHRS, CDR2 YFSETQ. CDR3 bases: TGCGCCAGCCTGGGCAGGGGCGACACCGGGGAGCTGTTTTTT. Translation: CASLGRGDTGELFF.

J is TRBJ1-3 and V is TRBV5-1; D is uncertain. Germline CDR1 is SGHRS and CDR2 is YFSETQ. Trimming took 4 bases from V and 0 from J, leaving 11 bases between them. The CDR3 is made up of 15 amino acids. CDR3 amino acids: CASSPPKGSGNTIYF. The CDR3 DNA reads TGCGCCAGCAGCCCCCCCAAGGGCTCTGGAAACACCATATATTTT.

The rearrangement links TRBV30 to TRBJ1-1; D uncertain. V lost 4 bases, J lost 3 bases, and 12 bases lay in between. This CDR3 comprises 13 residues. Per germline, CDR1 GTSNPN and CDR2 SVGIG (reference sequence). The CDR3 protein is CAWNSFGDTEAFF. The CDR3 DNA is TGTGCCTGGAATTCATTCGGGGACACTGAAGCTTTCTTT. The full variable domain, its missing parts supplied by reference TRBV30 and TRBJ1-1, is SQTIHQWPATLVQPVGSPLSLECTVEGTSNPNLYWYRQAAGRGLQLLFYSVGIGQISSEVPQNLSASRPQDRQFILSSKKLLLSDSGFYLCAWNSFGDTEAFFGQGTRLTVV.

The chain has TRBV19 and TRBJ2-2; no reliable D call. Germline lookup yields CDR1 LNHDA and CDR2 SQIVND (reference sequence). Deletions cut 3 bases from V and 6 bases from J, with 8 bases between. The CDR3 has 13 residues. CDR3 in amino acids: CASSISGSGELFF. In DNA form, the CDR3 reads TGTGCCAGTAGTATTTCAGGTTCCGGGGAGCTGTTTTTT.

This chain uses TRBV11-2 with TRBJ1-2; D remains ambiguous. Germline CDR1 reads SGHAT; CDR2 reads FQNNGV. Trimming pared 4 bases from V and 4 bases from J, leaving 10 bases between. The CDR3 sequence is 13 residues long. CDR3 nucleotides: TGTGCCAGCAGCTCTCTAGCCCTCTATGGCTACACCTTC. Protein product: CASSSLALYGYTF. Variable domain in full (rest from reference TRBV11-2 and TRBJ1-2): EAGVAQSPRYKIIEKRQSVAFWCNPISGHATLYWYQQILGQGPKLLIQFQNNGVVDDSQLPKDRFSAERLKGVDSTLKIQPAKLEDSAVYLCASSSLALYGYTFGSGTRLTVV.

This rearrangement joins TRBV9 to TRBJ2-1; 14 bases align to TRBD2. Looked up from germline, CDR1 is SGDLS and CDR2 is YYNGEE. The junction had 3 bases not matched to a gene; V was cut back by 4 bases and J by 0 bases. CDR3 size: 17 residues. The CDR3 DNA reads TGTGCCAGCAGCAAGGGGACTAGCGGGAGCTCCTACAATGAGCAGTTCTTC. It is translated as CASSKGTSGSSYNEQFF.

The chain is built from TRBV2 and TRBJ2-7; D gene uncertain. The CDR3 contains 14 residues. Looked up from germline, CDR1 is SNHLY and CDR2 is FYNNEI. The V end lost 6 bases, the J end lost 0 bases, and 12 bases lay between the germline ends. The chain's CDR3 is CASRRDISSYEQYF. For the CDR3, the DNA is TGTGCCAGCAGGAGAGACATTAGCTCCTACGAGCAGTACTTC.

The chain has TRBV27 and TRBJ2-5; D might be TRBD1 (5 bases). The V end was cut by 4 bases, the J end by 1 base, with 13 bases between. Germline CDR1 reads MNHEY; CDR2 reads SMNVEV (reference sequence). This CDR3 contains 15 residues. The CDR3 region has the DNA TGTGCCAGCAGTTCGATAGGGGTAATCCAAGAGACCCAGTACTTC. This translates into CASSSIGVIQETQYF.

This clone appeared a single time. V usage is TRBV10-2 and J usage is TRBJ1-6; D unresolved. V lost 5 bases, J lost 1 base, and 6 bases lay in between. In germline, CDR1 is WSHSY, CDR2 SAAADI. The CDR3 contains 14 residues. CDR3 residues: CASSTDSYNSPLHF. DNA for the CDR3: TGCGCCAGCAGTACAGATTCCTATAATTCACCCCTCCACTTT.

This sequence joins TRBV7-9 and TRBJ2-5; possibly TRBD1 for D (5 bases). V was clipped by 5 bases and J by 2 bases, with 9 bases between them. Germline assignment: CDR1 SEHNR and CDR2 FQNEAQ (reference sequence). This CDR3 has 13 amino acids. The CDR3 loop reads CASSTRDQETQYF. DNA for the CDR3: TGTGCCAGCAGCACCAGGGATCAAGAGACCCAGTACTTC.

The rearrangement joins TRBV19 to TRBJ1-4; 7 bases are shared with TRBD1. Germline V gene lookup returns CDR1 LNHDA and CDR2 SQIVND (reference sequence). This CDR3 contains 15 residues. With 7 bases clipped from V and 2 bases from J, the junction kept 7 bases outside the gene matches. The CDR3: CASTHEGQTNEKLFF. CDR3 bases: TGTGCCAGTACCCACGAGGGACAGACTAATGAAAAACTGTTTTTT.

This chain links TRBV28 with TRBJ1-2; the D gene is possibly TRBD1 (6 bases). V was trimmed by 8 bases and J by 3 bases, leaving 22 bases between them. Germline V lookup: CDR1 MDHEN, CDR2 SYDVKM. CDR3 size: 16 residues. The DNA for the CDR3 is TGTGCCAGCCTCCTCTTGAGGGACACATATCACTATGGCTACACCTTC. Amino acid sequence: CASLLLRDTYHYGYTF.